This T cell receptor (beta chain) was retrieved from a study of Graves' ophthalmopathy and Graves' hyperthyroidism. This clonotype was counted only a few times. The antigen remains undetermined. Study outcomes and limitations: Blood samples also showed most expanded thyroid clonotypes exceeding 0.001 frequency.

RNA transcripts were the source from which TCR beta CDR3 regions were amplified. HTBI-primed first-round RT-PCR preceded second-round multiplex PCR. TCRdb re-derived calls from the multiplex PCR reads in MiXCR, one entry per CDR3 protein. The sample has about 740,000 distinct CDR3 sequences, 35% to 50% seen once. The CDR3 covers 14 residues. In germline, CDR1 is SEHNR, CDR2 FQNEAQ (reference sequence). V shed 3 bases, J shed 6 bases, and the junction held 6 bases outside the gene matches. The origin of this receptor is an adult man with Graves' ophthalmopathy. This chain links TRBV7-9 with TRBJ1-1, with 8 bases matching TRBD1. Input material: peripheral blood. CDR3 coding DNA: TGTGCCAGCAGCTTGGGGGACAGGAGCTCTGAAGCTTTCTTT. As protein: CASSLGDRSSEAFF.